This TCR beta chain was recorded in a study of a mutant IDH1 vaccine in newly diagnosed glioma. Note on this clone: Its antigen is unidentified.

Time point meaning: week 5, during vaccination. Topical imiquimod accompanied each vaccine dose, which consisted of 300 ug of mutant IDH1 20-mer peptide. Using immunoSEQ multiplex PCR, the repertoire was profiled, and TCRdb retains in-frame clones only, with some absent. Here the sample spans about 59,000 clones, more than 80% being singletons. V shed 0 bases and J 4 bases; nucleotides not matched to a gene: 6. The CDR3 consists of 15 residues. Germline values: CDR1 SGHDT, CDR2 YYEEEE. Sequencing was performed on PBMCs, taken from a glioma patient whose treatment included an IDH1 peptide vaccine. The chain combines TRBV5-6 with TRBJ1-2, with 7 positions matching TRBD1. The receptor was isolated from a woman between 40 and 50 years old with glioma. CDR3 bases: TGTGCCAGCAGCTTGGATCAGGGGGAACTCTATGGCTACACCTTC. Amino acids: CASSLDQGELYGYTF.